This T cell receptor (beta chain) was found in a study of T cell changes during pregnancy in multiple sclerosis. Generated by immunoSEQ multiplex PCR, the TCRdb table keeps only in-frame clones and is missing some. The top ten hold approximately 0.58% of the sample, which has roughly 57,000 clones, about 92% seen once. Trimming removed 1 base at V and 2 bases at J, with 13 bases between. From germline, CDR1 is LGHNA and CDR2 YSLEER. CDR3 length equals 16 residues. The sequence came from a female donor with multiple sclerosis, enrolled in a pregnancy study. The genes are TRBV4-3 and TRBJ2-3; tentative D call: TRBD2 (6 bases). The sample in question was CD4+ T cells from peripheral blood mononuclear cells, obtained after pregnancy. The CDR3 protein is CASSQVVGGLTDTQYF. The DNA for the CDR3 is TGCGCCAGCAGCCAAGTGGTGGGGGGACTCACAGATACGCAGTATTTT.